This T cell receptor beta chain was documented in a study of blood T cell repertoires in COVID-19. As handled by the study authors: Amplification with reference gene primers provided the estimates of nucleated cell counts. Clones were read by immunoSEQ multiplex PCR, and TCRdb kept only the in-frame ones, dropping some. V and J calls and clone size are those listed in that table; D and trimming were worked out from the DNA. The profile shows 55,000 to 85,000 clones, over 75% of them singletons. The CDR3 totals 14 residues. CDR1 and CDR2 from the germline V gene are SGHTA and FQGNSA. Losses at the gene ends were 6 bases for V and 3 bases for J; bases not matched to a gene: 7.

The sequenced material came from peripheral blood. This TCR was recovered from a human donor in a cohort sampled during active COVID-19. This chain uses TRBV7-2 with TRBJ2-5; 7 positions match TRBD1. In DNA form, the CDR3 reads TGTGCCAGCAGAAAAGACAGGGTAGAAGAGACCCAGTACTTC. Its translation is CASRKDRVEETQYF.